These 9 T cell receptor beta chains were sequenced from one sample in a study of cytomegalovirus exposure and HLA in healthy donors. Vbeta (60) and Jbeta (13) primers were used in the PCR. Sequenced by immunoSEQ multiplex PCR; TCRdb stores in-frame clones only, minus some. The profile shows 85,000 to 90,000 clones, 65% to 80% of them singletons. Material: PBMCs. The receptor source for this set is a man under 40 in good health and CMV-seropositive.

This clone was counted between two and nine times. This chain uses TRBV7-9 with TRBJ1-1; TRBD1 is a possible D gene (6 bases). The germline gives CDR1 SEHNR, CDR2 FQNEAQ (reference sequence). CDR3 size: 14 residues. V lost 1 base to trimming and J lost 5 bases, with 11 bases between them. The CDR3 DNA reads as TGTGCCAGCAGCTTAGGATCAGGGGTTACTGAAGCTTTCTTT. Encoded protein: CASSLGSGVTEAFF. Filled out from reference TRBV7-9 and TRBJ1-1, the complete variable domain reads DTGVSQNPRHKITKRGQNVTFRCDPISEHNRLYWYRQTLGQGPEFLTYFQNEAQLEKSRLLSDRFSAERPKGSFSTLEIQRTEQGDSAMYLCASSLGSGVTEAFFGQGTRLTVV.

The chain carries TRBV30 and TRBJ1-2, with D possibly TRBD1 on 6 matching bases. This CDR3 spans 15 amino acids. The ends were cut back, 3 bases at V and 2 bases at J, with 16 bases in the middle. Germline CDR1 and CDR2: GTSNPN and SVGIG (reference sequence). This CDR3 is CAWRPERTANYGYTF. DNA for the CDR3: TGTGCCTGGAGGCCCGAAAGGACAGCAAACTATGGCTACACCTTC.

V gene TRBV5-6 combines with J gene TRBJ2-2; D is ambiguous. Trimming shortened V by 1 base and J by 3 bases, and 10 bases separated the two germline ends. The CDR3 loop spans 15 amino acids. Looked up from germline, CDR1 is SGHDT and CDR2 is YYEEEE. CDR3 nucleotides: TGTGCCAGCAGCTTGACCCCCGGGTACACCGGGGAGCTGTTTTTT. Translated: CASSLTPGYTGELFF.

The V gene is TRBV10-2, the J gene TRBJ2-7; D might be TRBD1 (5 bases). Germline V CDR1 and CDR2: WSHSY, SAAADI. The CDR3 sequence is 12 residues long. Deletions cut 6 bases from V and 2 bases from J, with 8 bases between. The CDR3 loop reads CASRGPTYEQYF. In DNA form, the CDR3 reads TGCGCCAGCAGGGGGCCGACCTACGAGCAGTACTTC.

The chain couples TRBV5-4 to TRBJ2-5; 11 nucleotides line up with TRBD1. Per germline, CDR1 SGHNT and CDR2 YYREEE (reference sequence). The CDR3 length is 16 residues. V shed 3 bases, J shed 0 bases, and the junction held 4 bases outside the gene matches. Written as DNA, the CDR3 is TGTGCCAGCAGCTCGGGACAGGGGGGCGACCAAGAGACCCAGTACTTC. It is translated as CASSSGQGGDQETQYF.

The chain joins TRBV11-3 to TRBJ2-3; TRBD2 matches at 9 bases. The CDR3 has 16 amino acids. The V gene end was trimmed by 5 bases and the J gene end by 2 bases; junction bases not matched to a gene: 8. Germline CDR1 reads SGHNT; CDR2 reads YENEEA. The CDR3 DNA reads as TGTGCCAGCAGCCTGGGGACTAGCAGAACCACAGATACGCAGTATTTT. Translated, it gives CASSLGTSRTTDTQYF.

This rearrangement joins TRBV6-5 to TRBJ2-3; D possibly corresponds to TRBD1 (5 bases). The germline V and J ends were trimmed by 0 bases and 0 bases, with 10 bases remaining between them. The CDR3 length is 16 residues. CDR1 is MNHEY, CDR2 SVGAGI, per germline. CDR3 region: CASSYSGRVSTDTQYF. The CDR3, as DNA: TGTGCCAGCAGTTACTCGGGCAGGGTCAGCACAGATACGCAGTATTTT.

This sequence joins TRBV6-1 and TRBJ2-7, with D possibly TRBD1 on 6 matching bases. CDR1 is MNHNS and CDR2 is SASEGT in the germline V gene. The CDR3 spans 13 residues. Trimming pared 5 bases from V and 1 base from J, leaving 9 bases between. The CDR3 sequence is CASSQDRSYEQYF. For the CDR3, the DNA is TGTGCCAGCAGTCAAGACAGGTCCTACGAGCAGTACTTC.

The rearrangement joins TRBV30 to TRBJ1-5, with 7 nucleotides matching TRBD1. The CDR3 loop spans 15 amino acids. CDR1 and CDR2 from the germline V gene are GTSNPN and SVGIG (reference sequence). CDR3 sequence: CAATTGSSSNQPQHF. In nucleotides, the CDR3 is TGTGCAGCAACGACAGGGTCGTCGAGCAATCAGCCCCAGCATTTT.